These 30 T cell receptor beta chains originate from one sample sequenced in a study of T cell responses to AZD1222 COVID-19 vaccine. Data came from immunoSEQ multiplex PCR; TCRdb stores just in-frame clones and leaves some out. The sample records some 150,000 clones, over 80% being singletons. The material sequenced was peripheral blood, taken 28 days after the second AZD1222 dose. The receptors stem from an adult who received the AZD1222 COVID-19 vaccine.

The gene calls are TRBV9 and TRBJ1-3; no firm D call. The V end lost 0 bases, the J end lost 0 bases, and 10 bases lay between the germline ends. Germline CDR1 is SGDLS and CDR2 is YYNGEE. CDR3 length: 16 amino acids. CDR3 residues: CASSVDVGYSGNTIYF. The CDR3 region has the DNA TGTGCCAGCAGCGTAGATGTCGGGTACTCTGGAAACACCATATATTTT.

The V gene is TRBV7-2, the J gene TRBJ2-7; TRBD2 is a possible D gene (5 bases). CDR1 SGHTA and CDR2 FQGNSA come from the germline V gene. Trimming pared 5 bases from V and 6 bases from J, leaving 11 bases between. The CDR3 contains 12 residues. The CDR3, as DNA: TGTGCCAGCAGCGACCCAGGAGGCGAGCAGTACTTC. This codes for CASSDPGGEQYF.

This chain joins TRBV27 and TRBJ2-7, with 9 nucleotides matching TRBD1. Germline trimming cut 5 bases from V and 5 bases from J; bases unmatched to any gene: 10. The CDR3 is 15 residues long. Germline V gene lookup returns CDR1 MNHEY and CDR2 SMNVEV (reference sequence). This CDR3 reads CASSAGQGFHDEQYF. The CDR3, as DNA: TGTGCCAGCAGTGCGGGACAGGGATTTCACGACGAGCAGTACTTC.

The chain recombines TRBV7-8 with TRBJ2-2; 7 nucleotides align to TRBD2. Per the germline V gene, CDR1 is SGHVS and CDR2 is FQNEAQ. V lost 7 bases and J lost 0; bases outside the gene matches: 14. The CDR3 contains 18 residues. The CDR3 region has the DNA TGTGCCAGCACCGTAGCATCCTGGGGGGGAACGAACACCGGGGAGCTGTTTTTT. Encoded protein: CASTVASWGGTNTGELFF.

This rearrangement joins TRBV3-1 (or the pseudogene TRBV3-2) to TRBJ2-3; D not certain. This CDR3 is 14 amino acids long. Germline lookup yields CDR1 LGHDT and CDR2 YNNKEL (reference sequence). Trimming took off 4 bases at V and 2 bases at J, with 10 bases between the two ends. The CDR3 DNA is TGTGCCAGCAGCCGAACGGAAGACACAGATACGCAGTATTTT. Translating gives CASSRTEDTDTQYF.

This clone appeared once. This chain connects TRBV3-1 (or the pseudogene TRBV3-2) to TRBJ2-2; 9 nucleotides line up with TRBD2. The CDR3 contains 16 residues. Germline assignment: CDR1 LGHDT and CDR2 YNNKEL (reference sequence). After removal of 4 bases from V and 5 bases from J, the junction contained 8 bases not matched to a gene. The CDR3 spells CASSPAGGAVTGELFF. The CDR3 nucleotides are TGTGCCAGCAGCCCCGCGGGGGGGGCGGTTACCGGGGAGCTGTTTTTT.

The V call is TRBV3-1 (or the pseudogene TRBV3-2), the J call TRBJ2-7; TRBD1 agrees at 8 bases. The germline V gene encodes CDR1 LGHDT and CDR2 YNNKEL (reference sequence). V lost 4 bases to trimming and J lost 0 bases; unmatched junction nucleotides: 5. The CDR3 spans 15 residues. The DNA for the CDR3 is TGTGCCAGCAGCCCGGGACAGGCCGCCTCCTACGAGCAGTACTTC. Its protein is CASSPGQAASYEQYF.

This clone was counted once. The rearrangement joins TRBV7-2 to TRBJ2-5; TRBD2 matches at 9 bases. Germline-derived CDR1 and CDR2 are SGHTA and FQGNSA. The CDR3 length is 17 residues. Unmatched junction bases numbered 12, after V lost 0 bases and J lost 7 bases. CDR3 protein: CASSLAPLAGSAGTQYF. The CDR3 DNA is TGTGCCAGCAGCTTAGCGCCGCTAGCGGGATCCGCAGGGACCCAGTACTTC.

This clone appeared a single time. The chain has TRBV7-2 and TRBJ2-2; the D is unclear. Germline V CDR1 and CDR2: SGHTA, FQGNSA. The CDR3 spans 15 residues. Trimming pared 1 base from V and 6 bases from J, leaving 12 bases between. The CDR3 loop is CASSLEAGLPGELFF. In DNA, the CDR3 is TGTGCCAGCAGCTTAGAGGCTGGCCTCCCCGGGGAGCTGTTTTTT.

CDR3 DNA sequence: TGTGCCACCAGGACAGGTCAGAACACTGAAGCTTTCTTT. It is translated as CATRTGQNTEAFF. The chain uses TRBV24-1 and TRBJ1-1, with TRBD1 as a possible D gene (6 bases). The CDR3 covers 13 residues. The V end lost 7 bases, the J end lost 1 base, and 9 bases lay between the germline ends. The germline V gene has CDR1 KGHDR and CDR2 SFDVKD.

V gene TRBV28 combines with J gene TRBJ2-1; perhaps TRBD1 as D (5 bases). Per the germline V gene, CDR1 is MDHEN and CDR2 is SYDVKM. This CDR3 contains 15 residues. Trimming took off 5 bases at V and 3 bases at J, with 14 bases between the two ends. This chain's CDR3 is CASSTPQGHYNEQFF. Written as DNA, the CDR3 is TGTGCCAGCAGTACCCCCCAGGGCCACTACAATGAGCAGTTCTTC.

The rearrangement links TRBV6-2 or TRBV6-3 to TRBJ1-1; D is uncertain. Germline CDR1 and CDR2: MNHEY and SVGEGT. V was cut by 1 base and J by 5 bases, with 8 bases left in between. The CDR3 is 13 residues long. The CDR3 here is CASSYLRWTEAFF. The CDR3 DNA reads TGTGCCAGCAGTTACTTGAGATGGACTGAAGCTTTCTTT.

This clone has only one observation. This rearrangement joins TRBV24-1 to TRBJ2-1; a possible D gene is TRBD1 (5 bases). With 9 bases removed from V and 8 bases from J, the gap between germline ends came to 16 bases. This CDR3 contains 13 residues. Germline V CDR1 and CDR2: KGHDR, SFDVKD. The DNA of the CDR3 is TGTGCCACCGGAAAGGACACCGTCCATGAGCAGTTCTTC. Protein product: CATGKDTVHEQFF.

The J gene is TRBJ2-5, the V gene TRBV2, with a weak D call TRBD1 (5 bases). This CDR3 has 14 amino acids. Germline CDR1 reads SNHLY; CDR2 reads FYNNEI. Trimming left V 6 bases short and J 1 base short, with 12 bases between. The CDR3 DNA reads as TGTGCCAGCAGCCGGACATCCGGCCAAGAGACCCAGTACTTC. As protein: CASSRTSGQETQYF.

The chain carries TRBV28 and TRBJ1-2; 11 nucleotides agree with TRBD1. This CDR3 has 13 residues. The germline V gene encodes CDR1 MDHEN and CDR2 SYDVKM. The V segment lost 6 bases and the J segment 8 bases; nucleotides outside the gene matches: 5. The CDR3 region is CASSGQGAEGYTF. In DNA form, the CDR3 reads TGTGCCAGCAGCGGACAGGGGGCGGAAGGCTACACCTTC.

This chain connects TRBV28 to TRBJ2-1; the match to TRBD2 covers 15 bases. V was clipped by 3 bases and J by 7 bases; unmatched bases: 7. CDR1 is MDHEN, CDR2 SYDVKM, per germline. The length of the CDR3 is 17 residues. The CDR3 reads CASSFSGLAGGRNEQFF. The CDR3 region has the DNA TGTGCCAGCAGTTTCTCGGGACTAGCGGGAGGAAGGAATGAGCAGTTCTTC.

V usage is TRBV27 and J usage is TRBJ2-7, with TRBD1 matching 11 bases. Germline CDR1 reads MNHEY; CDR2 reads SMNVEV (reference sequence). J gave up 4 bases and V 6 bases, and 5 bases lay outside the gene matches. The CDR3 is made up of 14 amino acids. The CDR3 here is CASRYRDRGYEQYF. The CDR3 DNA reads as TGTGCCAGCAGGTACCGGGACAGGGGGTACGAGCAGTACTTC.

Regarding this clone: An end of the junction differs from the germline gene, which may be a read error. The V gene is TRBV24-1, the J gene TRBJ1-5; D unclear. The CDR3 contains 14 residues. Germline V gene sequence: CDR1 KGHDR, CDR2 SFDVKD. The CDR3 sequence: CATGRAGSDQPQHF. In DNA, the CDR3 is TGTGCCACCGGCCGGGCGGGTAGCGATCAGCCCCAGCATTTT.

This rearrangement joins TRBV7-8 to TRBJ2-3; 9 positions agree with TRBD2. This CDR3 has 13 amino acids. Germline V gene sequence: CDR1 SGHVS, CDR2 FQNEAQ. Trimming removed 8 bases from V and 2 bases from J; junction bases left unmatched: 2. In DNA, the CDR3 is TGTGCCAGCGCGGGAGGGATCACAGATACGCAGTATTTT. Protein: CASAGGITDTQYF.

This chain links TRBV3-1 (or the pseudogene TRBV3-2) with TRBJ1-2; tentatively, D is TRBD1 (5 bases). The germline V gene has CDR1 LGHDT and CDR2 YNNKEL (reference sequence). Between the trimmed V and J ends, which lost 1 base and 6 bases, there was a span of 12 bases. There are 14 residues in the CDR3. The CDR3 protein is CASSQGWTLHGYTF. For the CDR3, the DNA is TGTGCCAGCAGCCAAGGTTGGACACTTCATGGCTACACCTTC.

V usage is TRBV3-1 (or the pseudogene TRBV3-2) and J usage is TRBJ2-1; TRBD2 agrees at 7 bases. V shed 3 bases and J 5 bases; nucleotides not matched to a gene: 7. Germline V lookup: CDR1 LGHDT, CDR2 YNNKEL (reference sequence). The CDR3 consists of 15 residues. Here the CDR3 DNA reads TGTGCCAGCAGCCATCCGGGACTAACCAACAATGAGCAGTTCTTC. Translated, it gives CASSHPGLTNNEQFF.

This clone was picked up one time. The chain couples TRBV28 to TRBJ1-2; 10 nucleotides match TRBD1. This CDR3 is built from 15 residues. Germline assignment: CDR1 MDHEN and CDR2 SYDVKM. J gave up 2 bases and V 6 bases, and 6 bases lay outside the gene matches. CDR3 protein: CASSQGQGINYGYTF. Here the CDR3 DNA reads TGTGCCAGCAGCCAGGGACAGGGGATAAACTATGGCTACACCTTC.

This clone was seen just once. The chain is built from TRBV18 and TRBJ1-4; D uncertain. Trimming cost V 1 base and J 2 bases, with 5 bases left between them. The germline V gene encodes CDR1 KGHSH and CDR2 LQKENI. The length of the CDR3 is 14 residues. CDR3 nucleotide sequence: TGTGCCAGCTCACCACGTGACACTAATGAAAAACTGTTTTTT. This codes for CASSPRDTNEKLFF.

The chain employs TRBV28 and TRBJ1-5, with 7 bases matching TRBD1. The CDR3 length is 15 residues. Germline assignment: CDR1 MDHEN and CDR2 SYDVKM. The V segment lost 3 bases and the J segment 0 bases; nucleotides outside the gene matches: 2. CDR3 loop: CASSFHRGSNQPQHF. As DNA, the CDR3 is TGTGCCAGCAGTTTCCACAGGGGTAGCAATCAGCCCCAGCATTTT.

J is TRBJ1-3 and V is TRBV6-5, with D tentatively TRBD1 (6 bases). Trimming cost V 7 bases and J 0 bases, with 13 bases left between them. Germline lookup yields CDR1 MNHEY and CDR2 SVGAGI. The CDR3 is 15 amino acids. CDR3 sequence: CASTPRGASGNTIYF. The CDR3 DNA sequence: TGTGCCAGCACTCCTCGGGGGGCCTCTGGAAACACCATATATTTT.

The CDR3 region is CASSLGQGVGYTF. The CDR3 bases are TGTGCCAGCAGTTTAGGGCAGGGCGTCGGCTACACCTTC. The chain uses TRBV28 and TRBJ1-2, with D maybe TRBD1 (5 bases). Germline V gives CDR1 MDHEN, CDR2 SYDVKM. The CDR3 totals 13 residues. V shed 2 bases and J shed 8 bases, with 12 bases lying between them.

The rearrangement uses TRBV15 and TRBJ1-1; D call uncertain. Germline V gene lookup returns CDR1 LNHNV and CDR2 YYDKDF (reference sequence). The CDR3 has 12 residues. Trimming took 1 base from V and 7 from J, leaving 7 bases between them. The CDR3 is CATSRARVEAFF. In nucleotides, the CDR3 is TGTGCCACCAGCAGAGCGCGGGTTGAAGCTTTCTTT.

The CDR3 DNA sequence: TGTGCCAGCTCGCGCAGGGATCCGACTGAAGCTTTCTTT. Protein product: CASSRRDPTEAFF. The chain recombines TRBV18 with TRBJ1-1; a weak D match, TRBD1 (5 bases). This CDR3 has 13 residues. Between the trimmed V and J ends, which lost 6 bases and 5 bases, there was a span of 13 bases. CDR1 and CDR2 (germline): KGHSH, LQKENI.

This chain joins TRBV4-1 and TRBJ1-5, with D uncertain. The CDR3 is made up of 17 amino acids. V was pared by 1 base and J by 3 bases, with 16 bases between. The germline V gene has CDR1 MGHRA and CDR2 YSYEKL. The CDR3, as DNA: TGCGCCAGCAGCCAAGGAAGGCGTCAGTTACTCAATCAGCCCCAGCATTTT. It codes for CASSQGRRQLLNQPQHF.

In DNA form, the CDR3 reads TGTGCCAGCAGCTTAGTTGGAGTCTCCTACAATGAGCAGTTCTTC. Its protein product is CASSLVGVSYNEQFF. The chain has TRBV11-2 and TRBJ2-1, with D unresolved. This CDR3 region has 15 residues. V gave up 1 base and J gave up 0 bases, with 7 bases separating them. CDR1 is SGHAT, CDR2 FQNNGV, per germline.